This TCR beta chain was identified during a study of blood T cell repertoires in COVID-19. The overall study: The analysed material was cDNA or gDNA that came from T cells, B-cell-depleted T cells, or PBMCs.

TCRdb keeps only in-frame clones here, not all; method: immunoSEQ multiplex PCR. The table includes just over 150,000 clones, roughly nine tenths detected once. The ends were cut back, 4 bases at V and 4 bases at J, with 13 bases in the middle. The CDR3 has 14 amino acids. The germline V gene encodes CDR1 KGHDR and CDR2 SFDVKD. Sample: peripheral blood. V and J are TRBV24-1 and TRBJ2-7; tentative D call: TRBD1 (6 bases). This sequence originates from a woman in her forties with acute or convalescent COVID-19. CDR3 nucleotides: TGTGCCACCAGTGACCGGGACCAGGGGTACGAGCAGTACTTC. This sequence encodes CATSDRDQGYEQYF.